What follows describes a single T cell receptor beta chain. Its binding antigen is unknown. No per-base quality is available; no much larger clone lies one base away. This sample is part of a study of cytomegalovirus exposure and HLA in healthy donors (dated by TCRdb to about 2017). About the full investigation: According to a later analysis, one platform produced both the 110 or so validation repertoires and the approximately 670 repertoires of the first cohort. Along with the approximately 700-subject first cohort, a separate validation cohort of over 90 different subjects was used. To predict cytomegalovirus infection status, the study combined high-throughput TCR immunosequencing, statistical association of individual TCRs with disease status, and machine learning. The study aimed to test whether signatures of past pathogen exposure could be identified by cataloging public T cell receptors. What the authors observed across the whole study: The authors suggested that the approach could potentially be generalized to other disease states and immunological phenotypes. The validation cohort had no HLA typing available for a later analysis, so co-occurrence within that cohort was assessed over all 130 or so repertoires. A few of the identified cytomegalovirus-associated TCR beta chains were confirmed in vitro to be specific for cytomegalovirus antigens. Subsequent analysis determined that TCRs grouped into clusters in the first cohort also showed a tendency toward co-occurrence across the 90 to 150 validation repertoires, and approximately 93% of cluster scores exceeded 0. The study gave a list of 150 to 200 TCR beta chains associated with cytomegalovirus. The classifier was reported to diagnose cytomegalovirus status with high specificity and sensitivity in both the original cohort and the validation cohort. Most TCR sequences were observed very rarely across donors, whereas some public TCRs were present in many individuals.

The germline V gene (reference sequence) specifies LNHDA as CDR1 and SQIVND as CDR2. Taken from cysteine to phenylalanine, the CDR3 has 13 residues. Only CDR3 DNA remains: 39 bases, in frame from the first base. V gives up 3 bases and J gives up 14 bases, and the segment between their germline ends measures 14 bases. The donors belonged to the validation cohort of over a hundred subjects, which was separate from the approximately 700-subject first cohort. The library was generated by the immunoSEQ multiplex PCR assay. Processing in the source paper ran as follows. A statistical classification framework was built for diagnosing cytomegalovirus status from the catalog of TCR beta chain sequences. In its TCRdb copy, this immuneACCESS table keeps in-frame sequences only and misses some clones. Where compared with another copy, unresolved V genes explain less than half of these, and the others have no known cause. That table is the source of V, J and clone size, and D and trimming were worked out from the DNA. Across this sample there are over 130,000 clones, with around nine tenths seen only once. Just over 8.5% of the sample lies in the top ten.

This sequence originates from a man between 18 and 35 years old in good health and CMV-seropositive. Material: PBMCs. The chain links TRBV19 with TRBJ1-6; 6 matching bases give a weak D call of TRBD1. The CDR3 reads CASSIRGEHTLHF. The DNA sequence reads TGTGCCAGTAGTATCAGGGGCGAGCATACCCTCCACTTT.